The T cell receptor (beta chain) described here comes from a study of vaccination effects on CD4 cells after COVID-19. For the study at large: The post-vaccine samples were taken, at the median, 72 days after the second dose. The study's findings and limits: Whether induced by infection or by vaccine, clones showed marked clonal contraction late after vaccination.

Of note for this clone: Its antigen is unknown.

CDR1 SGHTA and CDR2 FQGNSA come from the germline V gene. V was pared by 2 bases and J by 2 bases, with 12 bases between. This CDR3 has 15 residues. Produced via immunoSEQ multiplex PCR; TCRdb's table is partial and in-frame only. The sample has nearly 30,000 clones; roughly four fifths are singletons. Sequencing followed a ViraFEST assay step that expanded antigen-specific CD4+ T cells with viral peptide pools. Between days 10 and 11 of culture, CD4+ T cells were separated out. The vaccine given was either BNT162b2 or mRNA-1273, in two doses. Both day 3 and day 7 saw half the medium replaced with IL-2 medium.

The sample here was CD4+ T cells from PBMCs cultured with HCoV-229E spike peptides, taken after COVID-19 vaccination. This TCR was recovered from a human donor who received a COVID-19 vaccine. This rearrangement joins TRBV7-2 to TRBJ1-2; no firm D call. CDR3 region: CASSLSGDGNYGYTF. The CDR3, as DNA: TGTGCCAGCAGCTTATCCGGGGATGGGAACTATGGCTACACCTTC.